This TCR beta chain was found in a study of PD-1 blockade in classical Hodgkin lymphoma. The CDR3 is 14 amino acids. Germline V CDR1 and CDR2: MGHDK, SYGVNS. The V end was cut by 10 bases, the J end by 2 bases, with 14 bases between. Data came from immunoSEQ multiplex PCR; TCRdb stores just in-frame clones and leaves some out. The profile shows about 66,000 clones, about 64% of them singletons. Relapses following autologous stem cell transplantation were seen in all patients, with brentuximab vedotin exposure varying. The J gene is TRBJ2-2, the V gene TRBV25-1; D is undetermined. The material sequenced was peripheral blood mononuclear cells (PBMCs), taken before the second cycle of nivolumab. The clonotype originates from a human donor with classical Hodgkin lymphoma. The DNA of the CDR3 is TGTGCCACGATAGGACCCAAAAACACCGGGGAGCTGTTTTTT. Residues: CATIGPKNTGELFF.